This record covers a single T cell receptor beta chain. Its antigen is not identified. This entry is derived from a study of cytomegalovirus exposure and HLA in healthy donors. Notes on the study in general: The productive fraction for most TCR beta V segments was about 87% or about 30% in an earlier analysis.

V was pared by 1 base and J by 5 bases, with 12 bases between. Germline-derived CDR1 and CDR2 are LNHNV and YYDKDF (reference sequence). The CDR3 length is 15 residues. The PCR used 60 Vbeta and 13 Jbeta primers. The method was immunoSEQ multiplex PCR; TCRdb's version includes in-frame clones alone and lacks a portion of them. The sample contains about 110,000 clones, 71% of which appear only once. This sequence originates from a female donor in good health and CMV-seronegative. Input material: PBMCs. The J gene is TRBJ1-3, the V gene TRBV15; unclear D gene. CDR3: CATSRGEGGRNTIYF. CDR3 in DNA: TGTGCCACCAGCAGAGGAGAAGGAGGTAGAAACACCATATATTTT.